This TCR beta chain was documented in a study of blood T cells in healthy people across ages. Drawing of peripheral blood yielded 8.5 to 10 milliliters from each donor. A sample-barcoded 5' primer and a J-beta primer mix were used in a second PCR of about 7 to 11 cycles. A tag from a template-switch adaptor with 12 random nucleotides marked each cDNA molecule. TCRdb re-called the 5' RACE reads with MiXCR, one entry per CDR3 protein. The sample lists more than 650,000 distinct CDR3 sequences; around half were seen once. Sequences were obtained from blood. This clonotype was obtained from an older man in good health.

The CDR3 coding sequence is TGCGCCAGCTCAGGACTAGCGGGTGCCGGGGAGCTGTTTTTT. Translation gives CASSGLAGAGELFF. J is TRBJ2-2 and V is TRBV5-1, with 11 nucleotides matching TRBD2. Looked up from germline, CDR1 is SGHRS and CDR2 is YFSETQ. The CDR3 has 14 amino acids. V shed 7 bases, J shed 6 bases, and the junction held 5 bases outside the gene matches. The full variable domain, in which reference TRBV5-1 and TRBJ2-2 provide the parts outside the CDR3, is KAGVTQTPRYLIKTRGQQVTLSCSPISGHRSVSWYQQTPGQGLQFLFEYFSETQRNKGNFPGRFSGRQFSNSRSEMNVSTLELGDSALYLCASSGLAGAGELFFGEGSRLTVL.